A selection of T cell receptor beta chains follows, all from one sample in a study of low-dose radiotherapy and immunotherapy resistance in tumors. One entry per CDR3 protein, called by TCRdb with MiXCR from the reads. In the table there are 100,000 or so distinct CDR3 sequences, roughly 20% of which are singletons. The sample consisted of PBMCs, taken after low-dose radiotherapy plus immunotherapy. The receptor source for this set is a male donor with prostate cancer. Each CDR3 is given with its conserved first and last residue. Each record gives: D gene, V gene, J gene, clone size, CDR3 protein, CDR3 DNA. The D gene is left open where the match is weak. Only some rows state a clone size, as once, few, many or a class for expanded clones.

d_gene: .; v_gene: TRBV6-1; j_gene: TRBJ1-3; abundance: few; CDR3aa: CASSEDLSGGNTIYF; CDR3nt: TGTGCCAGCAGTGAAGATTTGTCGGGAGGAAACACCATATATTTT
d_gene: .; v_gene: TRBV10-3; j_gene: TRBJ2-1; abundance: many; CDR3aa: CAISEPGRLGPEQFF; CDR3nt: TGTGCCATCAGTGAGCCCGGGCGTTTGGGTCCTGAGCAGTTCTTC
d_gene: .; v_gene: TRBV5-1; j_gene: TRBJ2-7; abundance: many; CDR3aa: CASSWRPLYEQYF; CDR3nt: TGCGCCAGCAGCTGGAGGCCGTTATACGAGCAGTACTTC
d_gene: TRBD1; v_gene: TRBV25-1; j_gene: TRBJ1-2; abundance: many; CDR3aa: CASSGDRSYGYTF; CDR3nt: TGTGCCAGCAGTGGGGACAGGAGCTATGGCTACACCTTC
d_gene: .; v_gene: TRBV19; j_gene: TRBJ2-1; abundance: many; CDR3aa: CASSMFSGSLVLPFEQFF; CDR3nt: TGTGCCAGTAGTATGTTCTCCGGTAGCCTGGTCCTTCCCTTTGAGCAGTTCTTC
d_gene: .; v_gene: TRBV7-9; j_gene: TRBJ2-2; abundance: .; CDR3aa: CASSLTGGHTGELFF; CDR3nt: TGTGCCAGCAGCTTAACGGGGGGCCACACCGGGGAGCTGTTTTTT
d_gene: .; v_gene: TRBV19; j_gene: TRBJ1-5; abundance: few; CDR3aa: CASSITSGHGLGQPQHF; CDR3nt: TGTGCCAGTAGTATAACCTCCGGACACGGCCTGGGTCAGCCCCAGCATTTT
d_gene: .; v_gene: TRBV11-3; j_gene: TRBJ2-1; abundance: few; CDR3aa: CASSLDLAGGQFF; CDR3nt: TGTGCCAGCAGCTTAGATCTGGCCGGGGGGCAGTTCTTC
d_gene: TRBD2; v_gene: TRBV7-9; j_gene: TRBJ2-3; abundance: many; CDR3aa: CASSPILTSGGLTDTQYF; CDR3nt: TGTGCCAGCAGCCCAATCCTCACTAGCGGGGGCCTCACAGATACGCAGTATTTT
d_gene: .; v_gene: TRBV5-1; j_gene: TRBJ2-5; abundance: many; CDR3aa: CASSFRDPGETQYF; CDR3nt: TGCGCCAGCAGCTTCCGGGACCCGGGTGAGACCCAGTACTTC
d_gene: .; v_gene: TRBV4-2; j_gene: TRBJ2-3; abundance: many; CDR3aa: CASGDPGSTDTQYF; CDR3nt: TGTGCCAGCGGGGATCCCGGGAGCACAGATACGCAGTATTTT
d_gene: .; v_gene: TRBV7-2; j_gene: TRBJ2-3; abundance: many; CDR3aa: CASSFAGQRRDTQYF; CDR3nt: TGTGCCAGCAGCTTTGCGGGACAGCGAAGAGATACGCAGTATTTT
d_gene: TRBD2; v_gene: TRBV11-2; j_gene: TRBJ2-3; abundance: many; CDR3aa: CASSLVGTSPDTQYF; CDR3nt: TGTGCCAGCAGCTTAGTAGGGACTAGTCCAGATACGCAGTATTTT
d_gene: TRBD1; v_gene: TRBV18; j_gene: TRBJ2-7; abundance: many; CDR3aa: CASSPGQAGYEQYF; CDR3nt: TGTGCCAGCTCACCCGGACAGGCAGGCTACGAGCAGTACTTC
d_gene: .; v_gene: TRBV7-8; j_gene: TRBJ2-5; abundance: many; CDR3aa: CASRPGGQETQYF; CDR3nt: TGTGCCAGCAGACCCGGGGGCCAAGAGACCCAGTACTTC
d_gene: .; v_gene: TRBV5-1; j_gene: TRBJ2-3; abundance: many; CDR3aa: CASSVGGGTGTDTQYF; CDR3nt: TGCGCCAGCAGCGTGGGAGGGGGCACGGGCACAGATACGCAGTATTTT
d_gene: .; v_gene: TRBV14; j_gene: TRBJ2-6; abundance: many; CDR3aa: CASSQGTGTMGANVLTF; CDR3nt: TGTGCCAGCAGCCAAGGGACCGGGACGATGGGGGCCAACGTCCTGACTTTC
d_gene: .; v_gene: TRBV28; j_gene: TRBJ1-1; abundance: .; CDR3aa: CASTPRGNTEAFF; CDR3nt: TGTGCCAGCACCCCTCGGGGGAACACTGAAGCTTTCTTT
d_gene: .; v_gene: TRBV2; j_gene: TRBJ2-7; abundance: .; CDR3aa: CASRESTGDEQYF; CDR3nt: TGTGCCAGCAGGGAGTCGACAGGCGACGAGCAGTACTTC
d_gene: .; v_gene: TRBV29-1; j_gene: TRBJ1-5; abundance: many; CDR3aa: CSVGQANQPQHF; CDR3nt: TGCAGCGTTGGACAGGCCAATCAGCCCCAGCATTTT
d_gene: .; v_gene: TRBV6-5; j_gene: TRBJ2-7; abundance: many; CDR3aa: CASSYSIRGFHSYEQYF; CDR3nt: TGTGCCAGCAGTTACTCGATCCGTGGGTTCCACTCCTACGAGCAGTACTTC
d_gene: .; v_gene: TRBV6-2/TRBV6-3; j_gene: TRBJ2-3; abundance: many; CDR3aa: CASSPTADTQYF; CDR3nt: TGTGCCAGCAGCCCAACGGCGGATACGCAGTATTTT
d_gene: .; v_gene: TRBV6-1; j_gene: TRBJ1-5; abundance: many; CDR3aa: CASSERVRGDYQPQHF; CDR3nt: TGTGCCAGCAGTGAACGGGTTAGAGGCGACTATCAGCCCCAGCATTTT
d_gene: .; v_gene: TRBV19; j_gene: TRBJ2-2; abundance: many; CDR3aa: CASSTNTGELFF; CDR3nt: TGTGCCAGCAGCACGAACACCGGGGAGCTGTTTTTT
d_gene: .; v_gene: TRBV27; j_gene: TRBJ1-6; abundance: many; CDR3aa: CASSFVGKSSYNSPLHF; CDR3nt: TGTGCCAGCAGTTTTGTTGGGAAGAGCTCCTATAATTCACCCCTCCACTTT
d_gene: .; v_gene: TRBV20-1; j_gene: TRBJ2-2; abundance: once; CDR3aa: CSARDQGGNTGELFF; CDR3nt: TGCAGTGCTAGAGATCAGGGGGGGAACACCGGGGAGCTGTTTTTT
d_gene: TRBD2; v_gene: TRBV20-1; j_gene: TRBJ2-3; abundance: many; CDR3aa: CSARGLLRGGHDTQYF; CDR3nt: TGCAGTGCTAGAGGCCTCCTGCGGGGGGGCCACGATACGCAGTATTTT